These T cell receptor beta chains were read from a single sample in a study of blood T cell repertoires in COVID-19. Repertoires were generated with immunoSEQ multiplex PCR, while TCRdb's copy carries only in-frame clones and drops some. The profile covers some 77,000 clones, with roughly 85% appearing a single time and roughly 2% taken by the ten largest. Material for sequencing was peripheral blood. These receptors came from a woman aged 55-75 years with acute or convalescent COVID-19. Each CDR3 is given with its conserved first and last residue. Each record gives: V gene, J gene, CDR3 protein.

TRBV27,TRBJ1-4,CASSGGQEHNEKLFF
TRBV7-3,TRBJ2-3,CASSRVYTDTQYF
TRBV7-9,TRBJ2-5,CASIQTGTRMKETQYF
TRBV12-3/TRBV12-4,TRBJ1-1,CASSLLGGTEAFF
TRBV28,TRBJ2-7,CASRPRELTYEQYF
TRBV10-3,TRBJ1-3,CAIRKEGSGNTIYF
TRBV28,TRBJ1-1,CASRGSFTEAFF
TRBV28,TRBJ2-1,CASRLTSNEQFF
TRBV30,TRBJ2-2,CAWSLAGGNTGELFF
TRBV6-2/TRBV6-3,TRBJ2-1,CASSYSTGLSKAYNEQFF
TRBV11-2,TRBJ1-5,CASSVTGNQPQHF
TRBV9,TRBJ2-3,CASSVGHLGTGFATDTQYF
TRBV9,TRBJ1-1,CASSFLSGQMNTEAFF
TRBV5-6,TRBJ2-5,CASSFGGEQETQYF